This record covers a single TCR beta chain. As yet, its antigen is unknown. This sample also contains other DNA sequences that code for the same CDR3. This record belongs to a study of OX40 agonist ivuxolimab in advanced cancers. The CDR3 has 15 residues. Germline-derived CDR1 and CDR2 are SEHNR and FQNEAQ (reference sequence). V gave up 7 bases and J gave up 3 bases; unmatched junction bases: 9. Study outcomes and limitations: Both CD4+ and CD8+ T cell populations in blood had undergone clonal expansion by week 6 at 0.1 to 3.0 mg/kg.

This table comes from immunoSEQ multiplex PCR, and its TCRdb copy is limited to in-frame clones, with some not included. The sample yields some 90,000 clones, 92% seen once. Source: CD4+ or CD8+ T cells sorted from blood, taken in a trial of the OX40 agonist ivuxolimab. This sequence joins TRBV7-9 and TRBJ1-3; 7 bases fit TRBD1. The clonotype was recovered from an adult with an advanced solid tumor such as melanoma, head and neck, liver or kidney cancer. CDR3 sequence (DNA): TGTGCCAGCATCCTGACAGGGAACCGTGGAAACACCATATATTTT. Amino acids: CASILTGNRGNTIYF.